Listed below are T cell receptor beta chains from one sample, sequenced in a study of cytomegalovirus exposure and HLA in healthy donors. The table came from immunoSEQ multiplex PCR; TCRdb's copy has only in-frame clones and leaves some out. The sample contains around 100,000 clones, around two thirds of which appear only once. Input material: PBMCs. The source of these receptors is a man aged 30 to 39 in good health and CMV-seropositive. The CDR3 runs from the conserved cysteine through the conserved F or W. The order of the fields is CDR3 protein, CDR3 DNA, clone size, V gene, J gene, D gene. The D gene is left open where the match is weak. Size is stated for part of the rows, as once, few or many counts, or as a class when the clone is expanded.

CASSLQLGTEAFF	TGTGCCAGCAGCTTACAACTCGGCACTGAAGCTTTCTTT	few	TRBV11-3	TRBJ1-1	NA
CASSSRQGGYGYTF	TGTGCCAGCAGCTCCCGACAGGGGGGCTATGGCTACACCTTC	once	TRBV6-1	TRBJ1-2	TRBD1
CASSLDRWGQVALHYEQYF	TGTGCCAGCAGCTTAGATCGGTGGGGCCAGGTTGCTTTACACTACGAGCAGTACTTC	NA	TRBV11-3	TRBJ2-7	NA
CASRADRAPDTQYF	TGTGCCAGCAGAGCGGACAGGGCACCAGATACGCAGTATTTT	NA	TRBV5-4	TRBJ2-3	TRBD1
CASSLAGGFNQPQHF	TGCGCCAGCAGCTTGGCCGGCGGATTCAATCAGCCCCAGCATTTT	NA	TRBV5-1	TRBJ1-5	NA
CASSLVLDNEQFF	TGCGCCAGCAGCTTGGTTCTCGACAATGAGCAGTTCTTC	few	TRBV5-1	TRBJ2-1	NA
CASSYSIRVTEAFF	TGTGCCAGCAGTTACTCGATCCGGGTCACTGAAGCTTTCTTT	NA	TRBV6-5	TRBJ1-1	NA
CASTAERMNTEAFF	TGTGCCAGCACCGCCGAGCGTATGAACACTGAAGCTTTCTTT	NA	TRBV11-2	TRBJ1-1	NA
CASSLGNRGQQPQHF	TGTGCCAGCAGCTTAGGTAACAGGGGGCAACAGCCCCAGCATTTT	NA	TRBV7-2	TRBJ1-5	TRBD1
CASSQDSWAGKYNEQFF	TGTGCCAGCAGCCAAGATTCATGGGCAGGGAAATACAATGAGCAGTTCTTC	NA	TRBV4-2	TRBJ2-1	NA
CASSSKLAGGGEQFF	TGCGCCAGCAGCTCTAAACTAGCGGGGGGCGGTGAGCAGTTCTTC	once	TRBV5-1	TRBJ2-1	TRBD2
CAIRRQGAGNTIYF	TGTGCCATCAGGAGACAAGGGGCCGGAAACACCATATATTTT	few	TRBV10-3	TRBJ1-3	NA
CASSSFSNQPQHF	TGTGCCAGCAGTTCTTTTAGCAATCAGCCCCAGCATTTT	few	TRBV28	TRBJ1-5	NA
CASSGPHEQFF	TGTGCCTCATCTGGGCCCCATGAGCAGTTCTTC	NA	TRBV10-3	TRBJ2-1	NA
CASSQAGWDMLGYTF	TGTGCCAGCAGCCAAGCAGGTTGGGACATGTTGGGCTACACCTTC	few	TRBV14	TRBJ1-2	NA
CASSATQGPYSGNTIYF	TGTGCCAGCAGCGCTACACAGGGGCCCTACTCTGGAAACACCATATATTTT	few	TRBV9	TRBJ1-3	TRBD1
CASSAGPGVFSPLHF	TGTGCCAGCAGCGCCGGTCCAGGGGTTTTTTCACCCCTCCACTTT	NA	TRBV9	TRBJ1-6	NA
CASRPSVANYGYTF	TGTGCCAGTAGACCCTCCGTAGCTAACTATGGCTACACCTTC	NA	TRBV19	TRBJ1-2	NA
CASSFTEETQYF	TGTGCCAGCAGCTTTACAGAAGAGACCCAGTACTTC	NA	TRBV7-9	TRBJ2-5	NA
CASSPTGASYEQYF	TGTGCCAGCAGTCCGACAGGGGCCTCCTACGAGCAGTACTTC	NA	TRBV2	TRBJ2-7	TRBD1
CASSIRAGEQYF	TGTGCCAGTAGTATCCGGGCAGGGGAGCAGTACTTC	few	TRBV19	TRBJ2-7	NA
CASSPSRTGASEAFF	TGTGCCAGCTCACCTTCGCGGACAGGGGCGTCTGAAGCTTTCTTT	NA	TRBV18	TRBJ1-1	TRBD1
CASSSAGQGSYGYTF	TGCGCCAGCAGCTCCGCGGGACAGGGGTCCTATGGCTACACCTTC	NA	TRBV5-1	TRBJ1-2	TRBD1
CASSELGGTNTGELFF	TGTGCCAGCAGTGAATTGGGGGGGACGAACACCGGGGAGCTGTTTTTT	few	TRBV25-1	TRBJ2-2	TRBD2
CASSQVSSGGGYNEQFF	TGCGCCAGCAGCCAAGTGTCTAGCGGGGGGGGATACAATGAGCAGTTCTTC	NA	TRBV4-1	TRBJ2-1	TRBD2
CAIEQGTEAFF	TGTGCCATTGAACAGGGCACTGAAGCTTTCTTT	NA	TRBV5-4	TRBJ1-1	NA
CASSGQYLGPQHF	TGTGCCAGCAGTGGACAGTACCTGGGGCCCCAGCATTTT	NA	TRBV7-2	TRBJ1-5	NA
CASSHARGVGTGELFF	TGTGCCAGCAGCCATGCGCGCGGGGTGGGCACCGGGGAGCTGTTTTTT	NA	TRBV5-4	TRBJ2-2	NA
CASSRDRANIQYF	TGTGCCAGCAGCCGGGACAGAGCAAACATTCAGTACTTC	NA	TRBV14	TRBJ2-4	TRBD1
CASSPGLFTDTQYF	TGTGCCAGCAGCCCGGGACTTTTCACAGATACGCAGTATTTT	NA	TRBV5-8	TRBJ2-3	NA
CASSYGGNTEAFF	TGTGCCAGCAGTTACGGCGGGAACACTGAAGCTTTCTTT	once	TRBV6-6	TRBJ1-1	NA
CASSLGRRSSTDTQYF	TGCGCCAGCAGCCTGGGGAGACGATCAAGCACAGATACGCAGTATTTT	NA	TRBV4-1	TRBJ2-3	NA
CASRASQETQYF	TGTGCCAGCAGGGCTAGCCAAGAGACCCAGTACTTC	NA	TRBV2	TRBJ2-5	NA
CASSLVGGQSYEQYF	TGCGCCAGCAGCTTGGTCGGGGGTCAGTCCTACGAGCAGTACTTC	NA	TRBV5-1	TRBJ2-7	NA
CASSSTGNTEAFF	TGTGCCAGTAGCTCGACAGGGAACACTGAAGCTTTCTTT	once	TRBV19	TRBJ1-1	NA
CASSTLPTIQAFF	TGTGCCAGCAGCACTCTCCCCACTATTCAAGCTTTCTTT	NA	TRBV7-9	TRBJ1-1	NA
CASSLWQNNQPQHF	TGTGCCAGCAGCTTGTGGCAGAACAATCAGCCCCAGCATTTT	NA	TRBV5-5	TRBJ1-5	NA
CASSTRGSTGMDVSGTEAFF	TGTGCCAGCAGCACGAGGGGGTCGACAGGGATGGATGTTTCGGGGACTGAAGCTTTCTTT	NA	TRBV7-3	TRBJ1-1	TRBD1
CASSPSAGGSLYEQYF	TGCGCCAGCAGCCCTTCCGCGGGGGGGAGTCTTTACGAGCAGTACTTC	few	TRBV4-1	TRBJ2-7	TRBD2
CASSSTGTTGNTIYF	TGTGCCAGCTCATCGACAGGGACCACTGGAAACACCATATATTTT	NA	TRBV18	TRBJ1-3	TRBD1
CASRPDRDPYGYTF	TGTGCCAGCAGACCCGACAGGGACCCCTATGGCTACACCTTC	once	TRBV6-5	TRBJ1-2	TRBD1
CSSSLAAQSLNTEAFF	TGTTCCAGCAGCTTAGCTGCACAATCCCTCAACACTGAAGCTTTCTTT	NA	TRBV7-9	TRBJ1-1	NA
CASSSRGNTEAFF	TGCGCCAGCAGTTCCAGGGGGAACACTGAAGCTTTCTTT	NA	TRBV10-1	TRBJ1-1	NA
CASSSPGDRGFLNEKLFF	TGTGCCAGCAGTTCACCCGGGGACAGGGGGTTCCTTAATGAAAAACTGTTTTTT	NA	TRBV28	TRBJ1-4	TRBD1
CASSSRRTDTQYF	TGTGCCAGCAGTAGCAGGAGGACAGATACGCAGTATTTT	NA	TRBV9	TRBJ2-3	NA